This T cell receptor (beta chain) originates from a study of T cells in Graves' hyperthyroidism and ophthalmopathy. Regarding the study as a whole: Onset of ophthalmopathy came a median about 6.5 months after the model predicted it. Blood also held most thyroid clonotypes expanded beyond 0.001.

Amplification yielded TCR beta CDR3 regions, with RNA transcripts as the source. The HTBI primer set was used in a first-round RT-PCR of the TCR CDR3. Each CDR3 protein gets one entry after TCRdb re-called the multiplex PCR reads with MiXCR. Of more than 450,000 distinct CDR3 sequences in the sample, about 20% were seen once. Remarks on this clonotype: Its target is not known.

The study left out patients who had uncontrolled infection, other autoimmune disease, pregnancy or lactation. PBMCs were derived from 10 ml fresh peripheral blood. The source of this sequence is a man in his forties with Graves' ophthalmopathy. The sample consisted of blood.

As DNA, the CDR3 is TGTGCCAGCAGCTTATCCTCCGTCTCAGAGACCCAGTACTTC. Encoded protein: CASSLSSVSETQYF. The rearrangement uses TRBV7-3 and TRBJ2-5; D remains ambiguous. CDR1 SGHTA and CDR2 FQGTGA come from the germline V gene. Trimming stripped 2 bases from V and 4 bases from J, with 11 bases between. This CDR3 contains 14 residues.